These 10 T cell receptor beta chains came from one sample sequenced in a study of tumor-infiltrating lymphocytes in primary liver carcinoma. From 500 ng of total RNA, TCR beta-specific cDNA was reverse-transcribed using a constant-region primer. Researchers made the TCR beta libraries by running three nested multiplex PCR rounds with slightly modified ARM-PCR. The opening two PCR rounds, around 11 cycles each, paired TRBV1-TRBV30 forward primers with a C-beta reverse primer. TCRdb redid the calling of the multiplex PCR reads with MiXCR, one entry per CDR3 protein. The sample lists about 180,000 distinct CDR3 sequences, roughly 60% occurring once. Unsorted whole blood yielded blood RNA, and germline DNA was extracted as well. Source material: peripheral blood. These receptors were taken from a man in his forties or fifties with primary liver carcinoma and hepatitis B virus infection.

This clonotype was counted only a few times. The chain couples TRBV12-3 or TRBV12-4 to TRBJ2-1; a weak D match, TRBD1 (5 bases). Trimming cost V 3 bases and J 9 bases, with 9 bases left between them. CDR3 length: 12 residues. The CDR3 here is CASSFPGAEQFF. The CDR3, as DNA: TGTGCCAGCAGTTTCCCTGGGGCTGAGCAGTTCTTC.

In regard to this clonotype: An end of the junction differs from the germline gene, which may be a read error. V is TRBV6-5 and J is TRBJ1-4; TRBD1 matches 9 bases. Germline loops: CDR1 MNHEY, CDR2 SVGAGI. This CDR3 comprises 14 residues. This CDR3 is CVSRTGGDDEKLFF. CDR3 sequence (DNA): TGTGTCAGCAGAACAGGGGGCGATGATGAAAAACTGTTTTTT.

This clonotype was seen a few times. The chain combines TRBV5-5 with TRBJ1-1; D gene unclear. Germline V gene data show CDR1 as SGHKS and CDR2 as YYEKEE (reference sequence). The CDR3 is 14 amino acids. V lost 0 bases and J lost 4, with 10 bases in between. The CDR3 region is CASSLEQFLTEAFF. The CDR3 coding sequence is TGTGCCAGCAGCTTGGAACAGTTCCTCACTGAAGCTTTCTTT.

V usage is TRBV28 and J usage is TRBJ1-5; no firm D call. CDR3 length: 16 residues. From germline, CDR1 is MDHEN and CDR2 SYDVKM. The ends were cut back, 6 bases at V and 0 bases at J, with 15 bases in the middle. The CDR3 spells CASRLPGSYSNQPQHF. CDR3 sequence (DNA): TGTGCCAGCAGATTACCCGGGAGCTATAGCAATCAGCCCCAGCATTTT.

The chain couples TRBV7-3 to TRBJ2-1; 7 bases map to TRBD2. J lost 9 bases, V lost 5 bases, and 4 bases had no gene match. In germline, CDR1 is SGHTA, CDR2 FQGTGA. The CDR3 sequence is 12 residues long. CDR3 sequence reads: CASSPAGVEQFF. In DNA, the CDR3 is TGTGCCAGCAGCCCCGCGGGAGTTGAGCAGTTCTTC.

This clonotype was observed a handful of times. The V and J genes are TRBV6-1 and TRBJ1-5; 7 bases agree with TRBD1. The germline V gene has CDR1 MNHNS and CDR2 SASEGT. The CDR3 has 14 amino acids. Unmatched junction bases numbered 2, after V lost 3 bases and J lost 3 bases. CDR3 nucleotides: TGTGCCAGCAGTGAGGGACAGTTCAATCAGCCCCAGCATTTT. This codes for CASSEGQFNQPQHF.

With respect to this clonotype: The DNA is left out, because the CDR3 cannot be placed on it with certainty; the CDR3 is given as TCRdb lists it. This chain connects TRBV13 to TRBJ1-3. Germline V gene sequence: CDR1 PRHDT, CDR2 FYEKMQ (reference sequence). The CDR3 length is 17 residues, termini included. The CDR3 region is CASSLGVAVGSGNTICF.

A remark on this clonotype: It may be a read error: a sequence one base away is much more abundant. The chain employs TRBV7-8 and TRBJ1-2; the D is unclear. Germline CDR1 reads SGHVS; CDR2 reads FQNEAQ. Trimming left V 1 base short and J 6 bases short, with 21 bases between. The CDR3 length is 17 residues. CDR3 in amino acids: CASSLEYGEGAPNGYTF. The CDR3 nucleotides are TGTGCCAGCAGCTTAGAGTATGGAGAGGGAGCGCCCAATGGCTACACCTTC.

This clonotype was seen many times. The chain combines TRBV29-1 with TRBJ2-1, with TRBD1 as a possible D gene (5 bases). The germline V and J ends were trimmed by 4 bases and 13 bases, with 17 bases remaining between them. Germline V gene data show CDR1 as SQVTM and CDR2 as ANQGSEA. The CDR3 contains 12 residues. CDR3 sequence (DNA): TGCAGCGTTGTGGACACAAAGGCCTTACAGTTCTTC. Protein: CSVVDTKALQFF.

This rearrangement joins TRBV29-1 to TRBJ2-7, with unresolved D. Trimming cost V 4 bases and J 6 bases, with 13 bases left between them. CDR1 and CDR2 from the germline V gene are SQVTM and ANQGSEA. This CDR3 region has 12 residues. The CDR3 spells CSVVRASGEQYF. The CDR3 coding sequence is TGCAGCGTTGTGAGAGCGTCGGGCGAGCAGTACTTC.